What follows are 19 T cell receptor beta chains derived from one specimen sequenced in a study of shared clonotypes between healthy human individuals (dated by TCRdb to 2019 to 2021). The library was made by the immunoSEQ multiplex PCR assay. TCRdb took this table from immuneACCESS and kept in-frame rearrangements with V and J called. Such tables lack part of the clones; where checked against another copy, unresolved V genes explain under half of the gap, and the rest is unexplained. This sample comprises about 670,000 clones, about two thirds of them detected only once. In total, the top ten clones hold around 2% of the sample. Source material: memory CD4+ T cells sorted from blood. The cell subset or site label, read with the paper, signifies: CD45RA-negative fraction. These receptors originate from a woman in her 30s in good health.

The CDR3 DNA reads TGTGCCAGCAGCTTCCGGGACTCAGCTAACTATGGCTACACCTTC. Its translation: CASSFRDSANYGYTF. The genes are TRBV13 and TRBJ1-2, with a weak D call TRBD1 (5 bases). Trimming shortened V by 3 bases and J by 0 bases, and 11 bases separated the two germline ends. Germline V gene lookup returns CDR1 PRHDT and CDR2 FYEKMQ (reference sequence). The CDR3 has 15 residues.

This clone was counted ten times or more. The chain is built from TRBV25-1 and TRBJ1-4; D unclear. The CDR3 is made up of 15 amino acids. Germline V CDR1 and CDR2: MGHDK, SYGVNS. Deletions cut 5 bases from V and 3 bases from J, with 13 bases between. In nucleotides, the CDR3 is TGTGCCAGCAGTCCATCAAAAAGCTCTAATGAAAAACTGTTTTTT. Amino acids: CASSPSKSSNEKLFF. The full variable domain, with the rest looked up from reference TRBV25-1 and TRBJ1-4, is EADIYQTPRYLVIGTGKKITLECSQTMGHDKMYWYQQDPGMELHLIHYSYGVNSTEKGDLSSESTVSRIRTEHFPLTLESARPSHTSQYLCASSPSKSSNEKLFFGSGTQLSVL.

This clone has a handful of counts. The gene calls are TRBV7-2 and TRBJ2-2, with 7 nucleotides matching TRBD1. V was pared by 4 bases and J by 6 bases, with 11 bases of the junction left unmatched. Germline V lookup: CDR1 SGHTA, CDR2 FQGNSA. CDR3 length equals 16 residues. The CDR3 sequence: CASSYRIGQGAGELFF. The CDR3 nucleotides are TGTGCCAGCAGCTACAGGATCGGGCAGGGGGCCGGGGAGCTGTTTTTT.

Comments on this clone: The sample contains more than one DNA sequence encoding this CDR3. The V call is TRBV19, the J call TRBJ2-2, with D perhaps given as TRBD1 or TRBD2 (5 bases each). The CDR3 has 14 amino acids. The germline CDR1 and CDR2 sequences are LNHDA and SQIVND (reference sequence). V was clipped by 5 bases and J by 0 bases, with 7 bases between them. The CDR3 DNA reads as TGTGCCAGTAGTCGGGGACCGAACACCGGGGAGCTGTTTTTT. It codes for CASSRGPNTGELFF.

The chain joins TRBV10-3 to TRBJ2-5; D uncertain. Germline CDR1 ENHRY, CDR2 SYGVKD. The CDR3 runs 11 residues. V was shortened by 11 bases and J by 2 bases, with 9 bases between the two germline ends. CDR3 sequence: CAAGGQETQYF. The CDR3 DNA reads TGTGCCGCCGGTGGTCAAGAGACCCAGTACTTC.

This clone was observed a single time. The chain has TRBV7-9 and TRBJ2-3; the D call may be TRBD1 or TRBD2 (5 bases each). The ends were cut back, 5 bases at V and 1 base at J, with 16 bases in the middle. This CDR3 region has 16 residues. Per the germline V gene, CDR1 is SEHNR and CDR2 is FQNEAQ (reference sequence). CDR3 residues: CASSPGVGARTDTQYF. CDR3 nucleotides: TGTGCCAGCAGCCCCGGGGTAGGGGCGCGCACAGATACGCAGTATTTT. The complete variable domain, with remaining parts taken from reference TRBV7-9 and TRBJ2-3, reads DTGVSQNPRHKITKRGQNVTFRCDPISEHNRLYWYRQTLGQGPEFLTYFQNEAQLEKSRLLSDRFSAERPKGSFSTLEIQRTEQGDSAMYLCASSPGVGARTDTQYFGPGTRLTVL.

J is TRBJ2-7 and V is TRBV18; no clear D. CDR3 size: 16 residues. Trimming left V 2 bases short and J 3 bases short, with 17 bases between. CDR1 is KGHSH and CDR2 is LQKENI in the germline V gene. CDR3 amino acids: CASSPNLSLLHYEQYF. The CDR3 coding sequence is TGTGCCAGCTCACCAAACCTCTCCCTCCTTCACTACGAGCAGTACTTC. The complete variable domain, with remaining parts taken from reference TRBV18 and TRBJ2-7, reads NAGVMQNPRHLVRRRGQEARLRCSPMKGHSHVYWYRQLPEEGLKFMVYLQKENIIDESGMPKERFSAEFPKEGPSILRIQQVVRGDSAAYFCASSPNLSLLHYEQYFGPGTRLTVT.

The chain recombines TRBV5-5 with TRBJ2-1; 8 nucleotides align to TRBD2. This CDR3 is built from 15 residues. Germline V gene sequence: CDR1 SGHKS, CDR2 YYEKEE (reference sequence). The J segment lost 7 bases and the V segment lost 0 bases, leaving 6 bases of the junction unmatched. CDR3 region: CASSLVVAGTNEQFF. CDR3 sequence (DNA): TGTGCCAGCAGCTTGGTCGTAGCGGGAACGAATGAGCAGTTCTTC.

The chain employs TRBV5-6 and TRBJ2-7; 7 bases agree with TRBD1. CDR1 is SGHDT and CDR2 is YYEEEE in the germline V gene. The CDR3 has 13 residues. The J segment lost 5 bases and the V segment lost 6 bases, leaving 8 bases of the junction unmatched. The CDR3 sequence is CASILQGFNEQYF. The CDR3 DNA follows: TGTGCCAGCATCCTACAGGGGTTCAACGAGCAGTACTTC.

This sequence joins TRBV19 and TRBJ1-5, with a possible D match to TRBD1 (6 bases). The CDR3 sequence is 19 residues long. The germline V gene has CDR1 LNHDA and CDR2 SQIVND (reference sequence). V shed 3 bases and J shed 0 bases, with 21 bases lying between them. CDR3 nucleotides: TGTGCCAGTAGTATCGGGGGGCGCGCACAGGGCCTTAGCAATCAGCCCCAGCATTTT. Translated: CASSIGGRAQGLSNQPQHF.

The CDR3 loop reads CASTLGLEADTQYF. CDR3 DNA sequence: TGTGCCAGCACCCTAGGACTAGAGGCAGATACGCAGTATTTT. The chain recombines TRBV7-2 with TRBJ2-3; 7 positions agree with TRBD2. This CDR3 has 14 amino acids. Germline CDR1 is SGHTA and CDR2 is FQGNSA. V was pared by 7 bases and J by 4 bases, with 8 bases of the junction left unmatched.

This clone was recorded once. The rearrangement uses TRBV11-2 and TRBJ2-1; unclear D gene. CDR1 and CDR2 (germline): SGHAT, FQNNGV. The V and J ends lost 2 bases and 5 bases respectively, with 4 bases between them. CDR3 length equals 12 residues. The DNA for the CDR3 is TGTGCCAGCAGCTTACGGAACAATGAGCAGTTCTTC. Translating gives CASSLRNNEQFF.

This clone has just one count. The gene calls are TRBV6-5 and TRBJ2-7, with TRBD2 matching over 8 bases. Trimming cost V 6 bases and J 6 bases; bases outside gene matches: 13. The CDR3 totals 15 residues. The V gene's germline CDR1 is MNHEY and CDR2 SVGAGI. The CDR3 region is CASSSPGLGPSEQYF. The CDR3 nucleotides are TGTGCCAGCAGCTCTCCGGGACTAGGACCATCCGAGCAGTACTTC.

The rearrangement joins TRBV27 to TRBJ1-5; the match to TRBD1 covers 8 bases. The germline V gene has CDR1 MNHEY and CDR2 SMNVEV (reference sequence). This CDR3 region has 15 residues. Losses at the gene ends were 1 base for V and 5 bases for J; bases not matched to a gene: 4. CDR3 in DNA: TGTGCCAGCAGTTTATTTCAGGGGGCGGATCAGCCCCAGCATTTT. It translates to CASSLFQGADQPQHF.

The chain employs TRBV7-8 and TRBJ2-6, with D perhaps given as TRBD1 or TRBD2 (6 bases each). The CDR3 has 18 amino acids. The V gene lost 5 bases and the J gene lost 0 bases, with 17 bases spanning the gap. Germline V CDR1 and CDR2: SGHVS, FQNEAQ. The CDR3 nucleotides read TGTGCCAGCAGCCAAGATACAGGGAGGAGCTCTGGGGCCAACGTCCTGACTTTC. This sequence encodes CASSQDTGRSSGANVLTF.

This clone was observed a handful of times. The chain recombines TRBV21-1 with TRBJ1-5; no DNA check was done on the table's D call, TRBD1. TRBV21-1 represents a pseudogene. The CDR3 length is 14 residues. CDR3 nucleotides: TGTGCCAGCATCGACAGTTTGGGCAATCAGCCCCAGCATTTT. Protein: CASIDSLGNQPQHF.

Concerning this clone: A far bigger clonotype differs at one base, so this is likely a read error. The sample contains more than one DNA sequence encoding this CDR3. This chain connects TRBV19 to TRBJ1-5; D gene ambiguous. V was clipped by 2 bases and J by 5 bases, with 7 bases between them. The length of the CDR3 is 13 residues. Germline V gene sequence: CDR1 LNHDA, CDR2 SQIVND (reference sequence). In nucleotides, the CDR3 is TGTGCCAGTAGTATACAGGTCGATCAGCCCCAGCATTTT. It is translated as CASSIQVDQPQHF.

The chain links TRBV19 to TRBJ1-5, with D unclear. CDR1 is LNHDA and CDR2 is SQIVND in the germline V gene (reference sequence). With 5 bases removed from V and 1 base from J, the gap between germline ends came to 12 bases. The CDR3 loop spans 15 amino acids. This CDR3 is CASSRTLSSNQPQHF. CDR3 in DNA: TGTGCCAGTAGTCGGACCCTTTCGAGCAATCAGCCCCAGCATTTT.

This chain links TRBV2 with TRBJ1-1; D unclear. This CDR3 spans 15 amino acids. Germline lookup yields CDR1 SNHLY and CDR2 FYNNEI. V was pared by 3 bases and J by 5 bases, with 16 bases between. The CDR3 loop is CASSDLGQVMTEAFF. CDR3 coding DNA: TGTGCCAGCAGTGACCTGGGTCAGGTTATGACTGAAGCTTTCTTT. Complete variable domain (other parts from reference TRBV2 and TRBJ1-1): EPEVTQTPSHQVTQMGQEVILRCVPISNHLYFYWYRQILGQKVEFLVSFYNNEISEKSEIFDDQFSVERPDGSNFTLKIRSTKLEDSAMYFCASSDLGQVMTEAFFGQGTRLTVV.